The next 18 T cell receptor beta chains were all read from a single sample in a study of T cells in Graves' hyperthyroidism and ophthalmopathy. Template material for amplifying TCR beta CDR3 regions consisted of RNA transcripts. In the first-round RT-PCR of the TCR CDR3, the HTBI primer set was used. From the multiplex PCR reads, TCRdb called clonotypes with MiXCR, one entry per CDR3 protein. The table includes approximately 590,000 distinct CDR3 sequences, about a sixth detected once. Input material: blood. The receptors stem from a woman under 40 with Graves' hyperthyroidism.

This sequence joins TRBV11-2 and TRBJ1-4; weak D call: TRBD1 (6 bases). Germline CDR1 and CDR2: SGHAT and FQNNGV. This CDR3 spans 14 amino acids. Trimming took 6 bases from V and 4 from J, leaving 12 bases between them. The CDR3 loop reads CASSRQADNEKLFF. In DNA form, the CDR3 reads TGTGCCAGCAGTCGACAGGCTGATAATGAAAAACTGTTTTTT.

This clonotype was seen ten or more times. This chain uses TRBV28 with TRBJ2-3; 9 bases are shared with TRBD1. V gave up 4 bases and J gave up 1 base; unmatched junction bases: 6. Germline CDR1 MDHEN, CDR2 SYDVKM. CDR3 size: 16 residues. The CDR3 region is CASSSYRGQGTDTQYF. In nucleotides, the CDR3 is TGTGCCAGCAGTTCTTACAGGGGGCAGGGCACAGATACGCAGTATTTT.

This clonotype was counted at least ten times. CDR3 DNA: TGTGCCAGCAGCTTAAACGACAGAGACTATGGCTACACCTTC. Protein sequence: CASSLNDRDYGYTF. V and J are TRBV11-2 and TRBJ1-2, with a weak D call TRBD1 (5 bases). V was trimmed by 2 bases and J by 3 bases, leaving 10 bases between them. The CDR3 is 14 residues long. In germline, CDR1 is SGHAT, CDR2 FQNNGV.

The V gene is TRBV5-6, the J gene TRBJ2-1; 7 positions match TRBD2. The germline V gene encodes CDR1 SGHDT and CDR2 YYEEEE. Losses at the gene ends were 3 bases for V and 7 bases for J; bases not matched to a gene: 7. The CDR3 is 14 residues long. CDR3 nucleotide sequence: TGTGCCAGCAGCTGGGGCGGGAGTTTTAATGAGCAGTTCTTC. Translated: CASSWGGSFNEQFF.

This chain uses TRBV18 with TRBJ2-7, with a tentative D call TRBD2 (6 bases). This CDR3 has 13 residues. Trimming removed 5 bases from V and 7 bases from J, with 15 bases in between. Looked up from germline, CDR1 is KGHSH and CDR2 is LQKENI. CDR3 region: CASSFGTQGEQYF. The CDR3 nucleotides read TGTGCCAGCTCATTCGGGACTCAGGGTGAGCAGTACTTC.

This clonotype turned up a few times. This rearrangement joins TRBV3-1 to TRBJ2-5, with 7 bases that match TRBD1. There are 18 residues in the CDR3. Germline CDR1 and CDR2: LGHDT and YNNKEL (reference sequence). After removal of 1 base from V and 0 bases from J, the junction contained 11 bases not matched to a gene. This CDR3 is CASSQVKATGSYQETQYF. CDR3 in DNA: TGTGCCAGCAGCCAAGTTAAGGCGACAGGGTCATACCAAGAGACCCAGTACTTC.

The chain recombines TRBV2 with TRBJ1-2, with D possibly being TRBD1 (6 bases). Germline CDR1 reads SNHLY; CDR2 reads FYNNEI. V shed 5 bases and J shed 5 bases, with 12 bases lying between them. There are 13 residues in the CDR3. The DNA of the CDR3 is TGTGCCAGCAGTCTACAGGGTGGATATGGCTACACCTTC. Translation gives CASSLQGGYGYTF.

This chain joins TRBV4-1 and TRBJ2-1; 12 nucleotides match TRBD2. The CDR3 loop spans 15 amino acids. V dropped 4 bases and J dropped 9; count of bases not matched to a gene: 7. Germline CDR1 is MGHRA and CDR2 is YSYEKL. CDR3 DNA sequence: TGCGCCAGCAGCCCCGCTAGCGGGAGGGCCGGTGAGCAGTTCTTC. Protein product: CASSPASGRAGEQFF.

This clonotype was picked up a small number of times. The junction shows a germline mismatch at one end, possibly a read error. This chain joins TRBV20-1 and TRBJ2-2; D could derive from TRBD1 or TRBD2 (5 bases each). In germline, CDR1 is DFQATT, CDR2 SNEGSKA (reference sequence). This CDR3 is 14 amino acids long. The CDR3: CSARTHWVDGALFF. The CDR3 DNA follows: TGCAGTGCTAGAACCCACTGGGTCGACGGGGCGCTGTTTTTT.

This clonotype has at least ten counts. This rearrangement joins TRBV18 to TRBJ1-1; D possibly corresponds to TRBD1 (5 bases). The CDR3 has 16 residues. The germline V gene encodes CDR1 KGHSH and CDR2 LQKENI. The ends were cut back, 0 bases at V and 2 bases at J, with 13 bases in the middle. The CDR3 nucleotides read TGTGCCAGCTCACCACCGGGTGGGGGAATTAACACTGAAGCTTTCTTT. Translation: CASSPPGGGINTEAFF. Complete variable domain (other parts from reference TRBV18 and TRBJ1-1): NAGVMQNPRHLVRRRGQEARLRCSPMKGHSHVYWYRQLPEEGLKFMVYLQKENIIDESGMPKERFSAEFPKEGPSILRIQQVVRGDSAAYFCASSPPGGGINTEAFFGQGTRLTVV.

In its sample, this clonotype was seen a few times. Sequence at one end of the junction differs from germline and may be a read error. The chain recombines TRBV16 with TRBJ1-5, with D uncertain. Germline-derived CDR1 and CDR2 are KGHSY and FQNENV. The CDR3 is 13 residues long. CDR3 DNA: TGTGCCAGCAGCCATGGGCCCAATGAGCCCCAGCATTTT. It encodes CASSHGPNEPQHF.

This clonotype was seen at least ten times. The CDR3 loop is CSARVNAANQPQHF. CDR3 nucleotide sequence: TGCAGTGCTAGAGTCAACGCGGCCAATCAGCCCCAGCATTTT. The gene calls are TRBV20-1 and TRBJ1-5; the D is unclear. Trimming pared 1 base from V and 3 bases from J, leaving 10 bases between. Germline assignment: CDR1 DFQATT and CDR2 SNEGSKA (reference sequence). The CDR3 consists of 14 residues.

This clonotype was observed a few times. The chain employs TRBV28 and TRBJ1-2, with 7 bases fitting TRBD1. This CDR3 spans 15 amino acids. The germline gives CDR1 MDHEN, CDR2 SYDVKM. Trimming took 5 bases from V and 4 from J; bases not matched to a gene: 10. The CDR3 sequence: CASSRHRQGPYGYTF. CDR3 in DNA: TGTGCCAGCAGTCGTCATAGACAGGGTCCCTATGGCTACACCTTC.

The table lists this clonotype with many counts. The CDR3 spells CSVEGLAGGVVSYNEQFF. The CDR3 coding sequence is TGCAGCGTTGAGGGACTAGCGGGAGGGGTCGTCTCCTACAATGAGCAGTTCTTC. The rearrangement links TRBV29-1 to TRBJ2-1; 16 nucleotides line up with TRBD2. The CDR3 consists of 18 residues. Germline V CDR1 and CDR2: SQVTM, ANQGSEA. V trimming: 3 bases; J trimming: 0 bases; junction bases outside the gene matches: 5.

The chain uses TRBV11-3 and TRBJ1-1; 7 bases are shared with TRBD1. The length of the CDR3 is 15 residues. J lost 6 bases, V lost 1 base, and 8 bases had no gene match. Germline V gene data show CDR1 as SGHNT and CDR2 as YENEEA. The CDR3 sequence is CASSLGDSSRPEAFF. The CDR3 DNA reads TGTGCCAGCAGCTTAGGGGACAGCTCTCGTCCTGAAGCTTTCTTT.

This clonotype was counted a few times. The chain employs TRBV5-1 and TRBJ2-5; no clear D gene. This CDR3 spans 12 amino acids. CDR1 and CDR2 from the germline V gene are SGHRS and YFSETQ. V lost 3 bases to trimming and J lost 0 bases, with 3 bases between them. The CDR3 sequence is CASSWNQETQYF. The CDR3 region has the DNA TGCGCCAGCAGCTGGAACCAAGAGACCCAGTACTTC. Full variable domain (rest looked up from reference TRBV5-1 and TRBJ2-5): KAGVTQTPRYLIKTRGQQVTLSCSPISGHRSVSWYQQTPGQGLQFLFEYFSETQRNKGNFPGRFSGRQFSNSRSEMNVSTLELGDSALYLCASSWNQETQYFGPGTRLLVL.

In this sample, this clonotype turned up many times. The chain combines TRBV27 with TRBJ2-7; D remains ambiguous. Trimming stripped 2 bases from V and 5 bases from J, with 7 bases between. The CDR3 has 12 residues. Per the germline V gene, CDR1 is MNHEY and CDR2 is SMNVEV (reference sequence). For the CDR3, the DNA is TGTGCCAGCAGTTTAACCGGCGACGAGCAGTACTTC. This codes for CASSLTGDEQYF.

This clonotype was seen at least ten times. This chain links TRBV13 with TRBJ1-1; weak D call: TRBD1 (6 bases). Trimming removed 5 bases at V and 5 bases at J, with 27 bases between. Germline lookup yields CDR1 PRHDT and CDR2 FYEKMQ (reference sequence). The CDR3 length is 18 residues. The CDR3 loop reads CASSPHGWGASGHTEAFF. CDR3 in DNA: TGTGCCAGCAGCCCCCATGGATGGGGGGCGTCAGGGCATACTGAAGCTTTCTTT.